Each of the 21 T cell receptor beta chains below was sequenced from the same sample in a study of siplizumab effects on memory and regulatory T cells. Method: immunoSEQ multiplex PCR; TCRdb's copy keeps in-frame clones and lacks some. The profile shows about 120,000 clones, about 94% of them singletons. Sequencing was carried out using non-Treg CD4+ T cells sorted from blood. The receptors were sampled from a human donor in good health.

CDR3 coding DNA: TGTGCCACCAGCAGAGACGGTGGTTCTAATGAAAAACTGTTTTTT. This gives the protein CATSRDGGSNEKLFF. The chain carries TRBV15 and TRBJ1-4, with D uncertain. The V end lost 0 bases, the J end lost 3 bases, and 8 bases lay between the germline ends. The germline gives CDR1 LNHNV, CDR2 YYDKDF (reference sequence). The CDR3 has 15 amino acids.

V is TRBV12-5 and J is TRBJ2-2, with D hard to call. Germline V CDR1 and CDR2: LGHNT, FRNRAP. V gave up 1 base and J gave up 5 bases, with 11 bases separating them. CDR3 length equals 15 residues. CDR3 coding DNA: TGTGCTAGTGGTTTGGGTGCCGGAAGGACCGGGGAGCTGTTTTTT. As protein: CASGLGAGRTGELFF.

The rearrangement links TRBV6-5 to TRBJ1-2; D ambiguous. CDR3 length: 15 amino acids. Germline V CDR1 and CDR2: MNHEY, SVGAGI. V lost 0 bases and J 4 bases, leaving 12 bases between the germline ends. The chain's CDR3 is CASSYSGSGSYGYTF. CDR3 bases: TGTGCCAGCAGTTACTCGGGCAGTGGGAGCTATGGCTACACCTTC.

The chain joins TRBV7-8 to TRBJ2-3; no firm D call. Trimming shortened V by 4 bases and J by 3 bases, and 11 bases separated the two germline ends. Germline V gene sequence: CDR1 SGHVS, CDR2 FQNEAQ. The CDR3 consists of 14 residues. CDR3 protein: CASSSPSQTDTQYF. The CDR3, as DNA: TGTGCCAGCAGCTCCCCGTCGCAAACAGATACGCAGTATTTT.

V and J are TRBV7-9 and TRBJ1-4; D unresolved. The V gene's germline CDR1 is SEHNR and CDR2 FQNEAQ (reference sequence). The CDR3 is 14 amino acids. V was clipped by 0 bases and J by 4 bases, with 6 bases between them. Written as DNA, the CDR3 is TGTGCCAGCAGCTTAGCGGCAATTAATGAAAAACTGTTTTTT. This gives the protein CASSLAAINEKLFF.

The chain joins TRBV7-2 to TRBJ2-1; D is undetermined. The CDR3 sequence is 15 residues long. V lost 1 base to trimming and J lost 6 bases, with 13 bases between them. Germline CDR1 SGHTA, CDR2 FQGNSA. The CDR3 DNA is TGTGCCAGCAGCTTAGGAGGCGACCTCGGCAATGAGCAGTTCTTC. This sequence encodes CASSLGGDLGNEQFF.

The rearrangement links TRBV7-7 to TRBJ2-5; TRBD1 matches at 9 bases. The germline V gene has CDR1 SSHAT and CDR2 FNYEAQ (reference sequence). This CDR3 has 14 amino acids. After removal of 5 bases from V and 5 bases from J, the junction contained 6 bases not matched to a gene. The CDR3 nucleotides are TGTGCCAGCAGCAGACAGGGGGTAGGGGAGACCCAGTACTTC. Protein: CASSRQGVGETQYF. Complete variable domain (other parts from reference TRBV7-7 and TRBJ2-5): GAGVSQSPRYKVTKRGQDVTLRCDPISSHATLYWYQQALGQGPEFLTYFNYEAQPDKSGLPSDRFSAERPEGSISTLTIQRTEQRDSAMYRCASSRQGVGETQYFGPGTRLLVL.

This chain uses TRBV19 with TRBJ2-1, with TRBD2 as a possible D gene (6 bases). V was trimmed by 7 bases and J by 5 bases, leaving 15 bases between them. This CDR3 contains 14 residues. Per the germline V gene, CDR1 is LNHDA and CDR2 is SQIVND (reference sequence). CDR3 in amino acids: CASKEGQRDNEQFF. The CDR3 nucleotides read TGTGCCAGTAAGGAGGGCCAAAGGGACAATGAGCAGTTCTTC.

The rearrangement uses TRBV18 and TRBJ2-7; D might be TRBD1 (6 bases). In germline, CDR1 is KGHSH, CDR2 LQKENI. The CDR3 covers 14 residues. V was cut by 5 bases and J by 4 bases, with 15 bases left in between. As DNA, the CDR3 is TGTGCCAGCTCAGTAGCAGGGGCGGTATACGAGCAGTACTTC. Protein product: CASSVAGAVYEQYF.

The rearrangement links TRBV18 to TRBJ2-5; 8 bases are a match to TRBD1. CDR1 is KGHSH and CDR2 is LQKENI in the germline V gene. With V trimmed by 4 bases and J by 2 bases, 9 bases remained unmatched. The CDR3 runs 16 residues. DNA for the CDR3: TGTGCCAGCTCACGATTCCGGGACAGGTATCAAGAGACCCAGTACTTC. Its protein product is CASSRFRDRYQETQYF.

V and J are TRBV6-5 and TRBJ1-1; perhaps TRBD1 as D (6 bases). V lost 2 bases and J lost 3, with 10 bases in between. This CDR3 has 14 residues. Germline loops: CDR1 MNHEY, CDR2 SVGAGI. Here the CDR3 DNA reads TGTGCCAGCAGTTACATCAGGACAGACACTGAAGCTTTCTTT. Encoded protein: CASSYIRTDTEAFF.

This chain links TRBV5-3 with TRBJ1-1; 9 positions agree with TRBD1. TRBV5-3 counts as an open reading frame of uncertain function. This CDR3 is built from 15 residues. With 5 bases clipped from V and 9 bases from J, the junction kept 14 bases outside the gene matches. The CDR3 spells CARSHKRDRVVKAFF. DNA for the CDR3: TGTGCCAGAAGTCACAAACGGGACAGGGTAGTGAAAGCTTTCTTT.

This chain joins TRBV2 and TRBJ2-3, with a possible D match to TRBD1 (6 bases). This CDR3 is built from 15 residues. Germline values: CDR1 SNHLY, CDR2 FYNNEI. V dropped 6 bases and J dropped 0 bases, with 13 bases sitting between them. CDR3 sequence reads: CASRLQGSSTDTQYF. The CDR3 nucleotides are TGTGCCAGCAGACTCCAGGGGTCTAGCACAGATACGCAGTATTTT.

This clone was detected a few times. J is TRBJ1-1 and V is TRBV29-1, with TRBD1 as a possible D gene (5 bases). The CDR3 covers 13 residues. CDR1 is SQVTM, CDR2 ANQGSEA, per germline. Trimming stripped 5 bases from V and 1 base from J, with 11 bases between. CDR3 in amino acids: CSVYQGWNTEAFF. For the CDR3, the DNA is TGCAGCGTTTATCAGGGCTGGAACACTGAAGCTTTCTTT.

The chain has TRBV7-6 and TRBJ2-2; 10 bases line up with TRBD1. CDR1 and CDR2 (germline): SGHVS, FNYEAQ. The CDR3 sequence is 16 residues long. J was trimmed by 6 bases and V by 6 bases; bases with no gene match: 10. CDR3 amino acids: CASSSLDRGLSGELFF. The DNA for the CDR3 is TGTGCCAGCAGTTCGCTCGACAGGGGGCTATCCGGGGAGCTGTTTTTT.

The J gene is TRBJ2-3, the V gene TRBV19, with D perhaps matching TRBD2 (6 bases). Trimming removed 6 bases from V and 0 bases from J, with 10 bases in between. The CDR3 has 14 amino acids. The V gene's germline CDR1 is LNHDA and CDR2 SQIVND (reference sequence). For the CDR3, the DNA is TGTGCCAGTAGAACGACTAGTAGCACAGATACGCAGTATTTT. It is translated as CASRTTSSTDTQYF.

This rearrangement joins TRBV2 to TRBJ2-3, with unresolved D. V shed 1 base and J shed 1 base, with 6 bases lying between them. The CDR3 spans 14 residues. CDR1 SNHLY and CDR2 FYNNEI come from the germline V gene. CDR3 protein: CASSEVTRTDTQYF. The CDR3 DNA is TGTGCCAGCAGTGAAGTCACCCGCACAGATACGCAGTATTTT.

The chain links TRBV19 to TRBJ1-1; the D gene is possibly TRBD1 (5 bases). V dropped 4 bases and J dropped 5 bases, with 14 bases sitting between them. The CDR3 covers 14 residues. The germline CDR1 and CDR2 sequences are LNHDA and SQIVND (reference sequence). The CDR3 sequence is CASSTLPGNTEAFF. DNA for the CDR3: TGTGCCAGTAGTACTCTCCCAGGGAATACTGAAGCTTTCTTT.

The V and J genes are TRBV27 and TRBJ1-5; D not certain. The CDR3 spans 17 residues. Germline V gene lookup returns CDR1 MNHEY and CDR2 SMNVEV (reference sequence). Trimming removed 8 bases from V and 2 bases from J, with 22 bases in between. Here the CDR3 DNA reads TGTGCCAGCCGGCCCAGCCGGAACGTGGACGGCAATCAGCCCCAGCATTTT. It specifies CASRPSRNVDGNQPQHF.

The V gene is TRBV5-4, the J gene TRBJ2-5, with D maybe TRBD1 (6 bases). Trimming pared 3 bases from V and 3 bases from J, leaving 12 bases between. The CDR3 totals 14 residues. Germline values: CDR1 SGHNT, CDR2 YYREEE (reference sequence). The CDR3 DNA sequence: TGTGCCAGCAGCTCCCCACAGGGCAAAGAGACCCAGTACTTC. Protein sequence: CASSSPQGKETQYF. Combining the CDR3 with reference TRBV5-4 and TRBJ2-5 gives the whole variable domain ETGVTQSPTHLIKTRGQQVTLRCSSQSGHNTVSWYQQALGQGPQFIFQYYREEENGRGNFPPRFSGLQFPNYSSELNVNALELDDSALYLCASSSPQGKETQYFGPGTRLLVL.

This sequence joins TRBV19 and TRBJ2-3; 7 bases map to TRBD2. Trimming removed 4 bases from V and 6 bases from J; junction bases left unmatched: 10. The CDR3 runs 15 residues. Germline loops: CDR1 LNHDA, CDR2 SQIVND (reference sequence). In nucleotides, the CDR3 is TGTGCCAGTAGTACCATAGCTTGGGGGGGGGATACGCAGTATTTT. Encoded protein: CASSTIAWGGDTQYF.